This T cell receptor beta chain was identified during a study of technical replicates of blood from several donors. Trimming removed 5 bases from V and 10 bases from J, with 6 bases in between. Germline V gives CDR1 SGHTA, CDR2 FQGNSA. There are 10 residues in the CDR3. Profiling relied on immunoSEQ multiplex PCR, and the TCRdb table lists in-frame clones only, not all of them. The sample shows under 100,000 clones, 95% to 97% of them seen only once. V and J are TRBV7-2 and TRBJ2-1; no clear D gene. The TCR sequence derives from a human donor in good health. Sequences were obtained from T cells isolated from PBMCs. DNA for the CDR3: TGTGCCAGCAGCCTCCCCGAGCAGTTCTTC. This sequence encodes CASSLPEQFF.